These 5 T cell receptor beta chains came from one sample sequenced in a study of T cells in Graves' hyperthyroidism and ophthalmopathy. Amplified TCR beta CDR3 regions came from RNA transcripts. With the HTBI primer set, the TCR CDR3 went through a first round of RT-PCR. One entry per CDR3 protein, called by TCRdb with MiXCR from the multiplex PCR reads. This table has 480,000 or so distinct CDR3 sequences, 14% appearing once. Material for sequencing was blood. All receptors come from a woman aged 18 to 35 with Graves' hyperthyroidism.

This clonotype has ten or more counts. The chain couples TRBV18 to TRBJ2-5; D perhaps matches TRBD1 (5 bases). V dropped 2 bases and J dropped 2 bases, with 9 bases sitting between them. The length of the CDR3 is 14 residues. CDR1 and CDR2 from the germline V gene are KGHSH and LQKENI. The CDR3 bases are TGTGCCAGCTCACCAAAGACAGCACAAGAGACCCAGTACTTC. It encodes CASSPKTAQETQYF.

The rearrangement links TRBV5-4 to TRBJ1-2; D perhaps matches TRBD1 (6 bases). CDR3 length equals 14 residues. CDR1 is SGHNT and CDR2 is YYREEE in the germline V gene (reference sequence). The V end was cut by 4 bases, the J end by 8 bases, with 18 bases between. The CDR3 reads CASSREQGRRGYTF. In nucleotides, the CDR3 is TGTGCCAGCAGCCGGGAGCAGGGGCGTCGGGGCTACACCTTC.

This clonotype was seen many times. This rearrangement joins TRBV6-1 to TRBJ1-1; TRBD1 aligns across 7 bases. J was trimmed by 0 bases and V by 5 bases; bases with no gene match: 9. Per the germline V gene, CDR1 is MNHNS and CDR2 is SASEGT. The CDR3 has 16 amino acids. CDR3: CASSPRTGRVNTEAFF. CDR3 DNA: TGTGCCAGCAGTCCTCGGACAGGTCGAGTGAACACTGAAGCTTTCTTT.

As for this clonotype: Just one base apart from a much larger clone, this may be a read error. J is TRBJ1-3 and V is TRBV11-2; D unresolved. CDR1 and CDR2 from the germline V gene are SGHAT and FQNNGV. The CDR3 has 14 amino acids. The CDR3 is CASSFWESGNTIDF. The DNA of the CDR3 is TGTGCCAGCAGCTTTTGGGAATCTGGAAACACCATAGATTTT.

This clonotype was detected many times. The V gene is TRBV7-9, the J gene TRBJ2-2; D remains unclear. Per the germline V gene, CDR1 is SEHNR and CDR2 is FQNEAQ (reference sequence). Trimming shortened V by 0 bases and J by 6 bases, and 5 bases separated the two germline ends. The CDR3 consists of 13 residues. CDR3 bases: TGTGCCAGCAGCTTAGCTAGCCCCGGGGAGCTGTTTTTT. As protein: CASSLASPGELFF. The full variable domain, completed using reference TRBV7-9 and TRBJ2-2, is DTGVSQNPRHKITKRGQNVTFRCDPISEHNRLYWYRQTLGQGPEFLTYFQNEAQLEKSRLLSDRFSAERPKGSFSTLEIQRTEQGDSAMYLCASSLASPGELFFGEGSRLTVL.